In this sample, the clone carrying this T cell receptor (beta chain) turned up many times. TCRdb ran MiXCR on the reads and lists one entry per CDR3 protein. The data show about 190,000 distinct CDR3 sequences, nearly 9.5% seen once. The CDR3 consists of 15 residues. J lost 0 bases, V lost 0 bases, and 1 base had no gene match. This record comes from a study of T cell repertoires in cytomegalovirus infection. The sequencing sample was made of PBMCs. The chain combines TRBV5-3 with TRBJ2-3, with 7 nucleotides matching TRBD2. TRBV5-3 is designated an ORF whose function remains uncertain. The receptor was derived from a human donor in good health (CMV status not recorded). Some clones in this sample may be carry-over from other donors' samples. Here the CDR3 DNA reads TGTGCCAGAAGCTTGGACGGGGGGAGCACAGATACGCAGTATTTT. Its protein is CARSLDGGSTDTQYF.